This entry concerns a single TCR beta chain. The data derive from a study of cytotoxic CD8 clonotypes in ibrutinib-treated CLL. Study-wide context: Responses: some 25 partial, 2 complete; after median approximately 68 months, about 15 stayed remitted, around twelve progressed.

The CDR3 extends over 18 amino acids. Trimming took 0 bases from V and 0 from J, leaving 16 bases between them. In germline, CDR1 is LNHNV, CDR2 YYDKDF (reference sequence). Profiling relied on immunoSEQ multiplex PCR, and the TCRdb table lists in-frame clones only, not all of them. The table records over 250,000 clones, 60% to 80% of them present only once. V gene TRBV15 combines with J gene TRBJ2-3; D could derive from TRBD1 or TRBD2 (6 bases each). Sequencing used PBMCs, obtained at disease progression, from a patient treated with ibrutinib. This TCR was recovered from a human donor with chronic lymphocytic leukemia. The CDR3 DNA reads TGTGCCACCAGCAGAGATCTCCCGGGGGCGGTAAGCACAGATACGCAGTATTTT. Amino acid sequence: CATSRDLPGAVSTDTQYF.